Listed here are 27 T cell receptor beta chains from one sample, sequenced in a study of blood T cell repertoires in COVID-19. Only in-frame clones appear in the TCRdb table, and some are missing; sequencing was by immunoSEQ multiplex PCR. This repertoire shows 210,000 or so clones, around 81% found once; its top ten account for 6.5% to 9%. Sequenced material: PBMCs or T cells enriched from blood (not recorded which). Receptor source: a woman between 40 and 50 years old with acute COVID-19.

This chain links TRBV7-2 with TRBJ2-3, with TRBD2 identical over 9 bases. Trimming took 5 bases from V and 1 from J; bases not matched to a gene: 7. Germline-derived CDR1 and CDR2 are SGHTA and FQGNSA. This CDR3 comprises 16 residues. In DNA form, the CDR3 reads TGTGCCAGCAGCAGAGGAGCGGGAGGTCGCACAGATACGCAGTATTTT. This gives the protein CASSRGAGGRTDTQYF. Complete variable domain (other parts from reference TRBV7-2 and TRBJ2-3): GAGVSQSPSNKVTEKGKDVELRCDPISGHTALYWYRQSLGQGLEFLIYFQGNSAPDKSGLPSDRFSAERTGGSVSTLTIQRTQQEDSAVYLCASSRGAGGRTDTQYFGPGTRLTVL.

The chain couples TRBV10-3 to TRBJ1-2, with 7 bases lining up with TRBD1. This CDR3 has 15 amino acids. The germline gives CDR1 ENHRY, CDR2 SYGVKD. The V and J ends lost 0 bases and 3 bases, in that order; junction bases with no gene match: 4. CDR3: CAISESGGVDYGYTF. DNA for the CDR3: TGTGCCATCAGTGAGTCAGGGGGCGTTGACTATGGCTACACCTTC.

V gene TRBV6-2 or TRBV6-3 combines with J gene TRBJ2-1; no definite D call. Germline V gene data show CDR1 as MNHEY and CDR2 as SVGEGT. The CDR3 covers 13 residues. V was clipped by 2 bases and J by 7 bases, with 9 bases between them. The CDR3 region is CASSYPPRNEQFF. CDR3 DNA: TGTGCCAGCAGTTACCCGCCCAGGAATGAGCAGTTCTTC.

CDR3 residues: CASSLAPLRGNNQPQHF. DNA for the CDR3: TGTGCCAGCAGCTTAGCCCCCCTTCGGGGTAACAATCAGCCCCAGCATTTT. The chain carries TRBV7-2 and TRBJ1-5; D unresolved. V lost 0 bases and J lost 3, with 15 bases in between. In germline, CDR1 is SGHTA, CDR2 FQGNSA. The CDR3 extends over 17 amino acids.

The gene calls are TRBV7-2 and TRBJ2-2; 14 bases are a match to TRBD2. This CDR3 comprises 19 residues. The germline V gene has CDR1 SGHTA and CDR2 FQGNSA. Trimming removed 3 bases from V and 4 bases from J; junction bases left unmatched: 10. In DNA form, the CDR3 reads TGTGCCAGCAGCTTCAAGACTAGCGGGAGGGCAAGCACCACCGGGGAGCTGTTTTTT. Protein: CASSFKTSGRASTTGELFF.

The sample holds a few counts of this clone. V gene TRBV29-1 combines with J gene TRBJ1-2; 10 nucleotides line up with TRBD1. This CDR3 is built from 12 residues. Looked up from germline, CDR1 is SQVTM and CDR2 is ANQGSEA. The trim removed 8 bases at V and 4 bases at J, leaving 4 bases unmatched. The CDR3 nucleotides read TGCAGCACCGGACAGGGGGGCTATGGCTACACCTTC. Translation gives CSTGQGGYGYTF.

The V gene is TRBV10-3, the J gene TRBJ1-5; TRBD1 agrees at 10 bases. This CDR3 region has 17 residues. Germline values: CDR1 ENHRY, CDR2 SYGVKD. Trimming cost V 10 bases and J 0 bases; bases outside gene matches: 12. CDR3 protein: CASRGQGGLYSNQPQHF. The CDR3, as DNA: TGTGCCAGCCGCGGACAGGGGGGACTTTATAGCAATCAGCCCCAGCATTTT.

This clone was observed a single time. The rearrangement joins TRBV19 to TRBJ2-6; D is uncertain. Germline assignment: CDR1 LNHDA and CDR2 SQIVND (reference sequence). The CDR3 runs to 14 residues. Trimming took off 10 bases at V and 0 bases at J, with 10 bases between the two ends. Written as DNA, the CDR3 is TGTGCCACCAATATCGGCTCTGGGGCCAACGTCCTGACTTTC. Encoded protein: CATNIGSGANVLTF.

This chain uses TRBV7-3 with TRBJ2-1, with 9 bases matching TRBD2. J was trimmed by 7 bases and V by 1 base; bases with no gene match: 2. The length of the CDR3 is 14 residues. CDR1 and CDR2 (germline): SGHTA, FQGTGA. For the CDR3, the DNA is TGTGCCAGCAGCTTAATGAGCGGGGGGAATGAGCAGTTCTTC. It translates to CASSLMSGGNEQFF.

The V call is TRBV6-5, the J call TRBJ1-4; D gene unclear. Germline V gene data show CDR1 as MNHEY and CDR2 as SVGAGI. The CDR3 has 10 residues. Trimming removed 8 bases at V and 12 bases at J, with 10 bases between. For the CDR3, the DNA is TGTGCCAGCGGACTAGTGGAACTGTTTTTT. Its protein product is CASGLVELFF.

The J gene is TRBJ2-4, the V gene TRBV11-1; 9 bases are a match to TRBD1. V was clipped by 1 base and J by 2 bases; unmatched bases: 3. Germline assignment: CDR1 SGHAT and CDR2 FQDESV (reference sequence). This CDR3 has 16 residues. Written as DNA, the CDR3 is TGTGCCAGCAGCTTAGAACAGGGGGCGACCAAAAACATTCAGTACTTC. Encoded protein: CASSLEQGATKNIQYF. Combining the CDR3 with reference TRBV11-1 and TRBJ2-4 gives the whole variable domain EAEVAQSPRYKITEKSQAVAFWCDPISGHATLYWYRQILGQGPELLVQFQDESVVDDSQLPKDRFSAERLKGVDSTLKIQPAELGDSAMYLCASSLEQGATKNIQYFGAGTRLSVL.

As concerns this clone: One junction end does not reproduce the germline sequence, and a read error may be involved. The chain joins TRBV15 to TRBJ2-5; unclear D gene. Germline V CDR1 and CDR2: LNHNV, YYDKDF (reference sequence). The CDR3 consists of 15 residues. CDR3 sequence: CATGRDGELQETQYF. The CDR3 nucleotides read TGTGCCACCGGCAGAGATGGAGAACTCCAAGAGACCCAGTACTTC.

This CDR3 reads CATSDPRTGIETQYF. In DNA, the CDR3 is TGTGCCACCAGTGATCCTAGGACAGGGATAGAGACCCAGTACTTC. The chain recombines TRBV24-1 with TRBJ2-5; 8 bases match TRBD1. Germline assignment: CDR1 KGHDR and CDR2 SFDVKD. This CDR3 comprises 15 residues. Trimming cost V 3 bases and J 4 bases; bases outside gene matches: 6.

This clone was counted once. This chain links TRBV28 with TRBJ1-2; D unresolved. V was shortened by 3 bases and J by 4 bases, with 15 bases between the two germline ends. This CDR3 comprises 15 residues. Germline-derived CDR1 and CDR2 are MDHEN and SYDVKM. The CDR3 DNA reads TGTGCCAGCAGTTTCAGTTCAGGTTCCCTCTATGGCTACACCTTC. As protein: CASSFSSGSLYGYTF.

V usage is TRBV28 and J usage is TRBJ2-4, with D possibly TRBD1 on 6 matching bases. V dropped 7 bases and J dropped 1 base, with 20 bases sitting between them. The germline gives CDR1 MDHEN, CDR2 SYDVKM. This CDR3 spans 17 amino acids. The CDR3 coding sequence is TGTGCCAGCAAGGACACAGGGATGGGTTTGGCCAAAAACATTCAGTACTTC. Protein product: CASKDTGMGLAKNIQYF.

This clone appeared a few times. V is TRBV28 and J is TRBJ1-6; TRBD1 matches at 7 bases. CDR1 and CDR2 from the germline V gene are MDHEN and SYDVKM. This CDR3 has 14 residues. After removal of 5 bases from V and 7 bases from J, the junction contained 5 bases not matched to a gene. As DNA, the CDR3 is TGTGCCAGCAGTCGTTCGACAGGGAATTCACCCCTCCACTTT. This gives the protein CASSRSTGNSPLHF.

The chain is built from TRBV6-2 or TRBV6-3 and TRBJ2-3, with TRBD2 matching 8 bases. CDR3 length: 16 amino acids. Germline CDR1 is MNHEY and CDR2 is SVGEGT. V lost 2 bases, J lost 6 bases, and 10 bases stayed unmatched. CDR3 in amino acids: CASSYDVVAGSDTQYF. In DNA form, the CDR3 reads TGTGCCAGCAGTTACGATGTGGTAGCGGGAAGCGATACGCAGTATTTT.

This sequence joins TRBV28 and TRBJ1-6; D ambiguous. The CDR3 totals 12 residues. Germline V gene sequence: CDR1 MDHEN, CDR2 SYDVKM. The ends were cut back, 7 bases at V and 7 bases at J, with 8 bases in the middle. CDR3 loop: CASNLRNSPLHF. The CDR3 region has the DNA TGTGCCAGCAACTTGAGAAATTCACCCCTCCACTTT.

This clone was counted at least ten times. The chain carries TRBV9 and TRBJ1-6; 7 bases match TRBD1. Trimming removed 0 bases from V and 14 bases from J; junction bases left unmatched: 5. Germline assignment: CDR1 SGDLS and CDR2 YYNGEE. The CDR3 has 13 amino acids. CDR3 DNA sequence: TGTGCCAGCAGCGTAGCTGTCAGGGGGACCCTCCACTTT. It encodes CASSVAVRGTLHF.

CDR3 coding DNA: TGTGCCAGTAGTAAACCCCGACTAGCGGGAGGGCCGAATGAGCAGTTCTTC. It codes for CASSKPRLAGGPNEQFF. The chain employs TRBV19 and TRBJ2-1, with 14 bases fitting TRBD2. The CDR3 loop spans 17 amino acids. Germline CDR1 reads LNHDA; CDR2 reads SQIVND (reference sequence). Trimming removed 4 bases from V and 7 bases from J; junction bases left unmatched: 9.

The rearrangement links TRBV11-3 to TRBJ2-2; D is possibly TRBD2 (6 bases). The CDR3 totals 16 residues. Germline CDR1 and CDR2: SGHNT and YENEEA. Trimming left V 5 bases short and J 1 base short, with 14 bases between. CDR3 sequence (DNA): TGTGCCAGCAGCCCGGGACCGGGACTGAACACCGGGGAGCTGTTTTTT. This codes for CASSPGPGLNTGELFF.

The rearrangement links TRBV19 to TRBJ2-7; perhaps TRBD2 as D (5 bases). The CDR3 is 15 amino acids. The V end was cut by 6 bases, the J end by 6 bases, with 21 bases between. CDR1 and CDR2 from the germline V gene are LNHDA and SQIVND (reference sequence). In nucleotides, the CDR3 is TGTGCCAGTAGAGTAAATAGCGAAGAGGCCTCCGAGCAGTACTTC. Protein: CASRVNSEEASEQYF.

The chain combines TRBV6-5 with TRBJ2-5, with D perhaps matching TRBD2 (5 bases). This CDR3 is built from 13 residues. Trimming stripped 5 bases from V and 7 bases from J, with 14 bases between. Germline CDR1 MNHEY, CDR2 SVGAGI. The CDR3 bases are TGTGCCAGCAGTCGGGGTCCCGATGGGACCCAGTACTTC. This codes for CASSRGPDGTQYF.

The chain uses TRBV7-4 and TRBJ2-3; TRBD2 aligns across 13 bases. This CDR3 is 19 amino acids long. Trimming removed 1 base from V and 2 bases from J; junction bases left unmatched: 9. Germline loops: CDR1 SGHVT, CDR2 SQSDAQ. The CDR3 nucleotides read TGTGCCAGCAGCTTAGGCGGGGGGACTAGCGGGGATCCCACAGATACGCAGTATTTT. Protein product: CASSLGGGTSGDPTDTQYF.

This clone was seen just once. The rearrangement joins TRBV9 to TRBJ1-2; D gene unclear. V was pared by 1 base and J by 2 bases, with 6 bases between. The V gene's germline CDR1 is SGDLS and CDR2 YYNGEE. The CDR3 has 13 residues. The CDR3 coding sequence is TGTGCCAGCAGCGTATTTGAGAACTATGGCTACACCTTC. It yields the protein CASSVFENYGYTF.

The chain joins TRBV7-8 to TRBJ1-4; TRBD1 aligns across 8 bases. This CDR3 region has 14 residues. Germline lookup yields CDR1 SGHVS and CDR2 FQNEAQ. Germline trimming cut 1 base from V and 10 bases from J; bases unmatched to any gene: 5. This chain's CDR3 is CASSLDPDRVKLFF. In nucleotides, the CDR3 is TGTGCCAGCAGCTTAGACCCGGACAGGGTAAAACTGTTTTTT.

V is TRBV19 and J is TRBJ1-3; tentatively, D is TRBD1 (6 bases). V lost 6 bases and J 4 bases, leaving 13 bases between the germline ends. This CDR3 spans 14 amino acids. Germline CDR1 reads LNHDA; CDR2 reads SQIVND (reference sequence). The CDR3 DNA reads as TGTGCCAGTAGCCAACAGGGTCCGGGAAACACCATATATTTT. Encoded protein: CASSQQGPGNTIYF.